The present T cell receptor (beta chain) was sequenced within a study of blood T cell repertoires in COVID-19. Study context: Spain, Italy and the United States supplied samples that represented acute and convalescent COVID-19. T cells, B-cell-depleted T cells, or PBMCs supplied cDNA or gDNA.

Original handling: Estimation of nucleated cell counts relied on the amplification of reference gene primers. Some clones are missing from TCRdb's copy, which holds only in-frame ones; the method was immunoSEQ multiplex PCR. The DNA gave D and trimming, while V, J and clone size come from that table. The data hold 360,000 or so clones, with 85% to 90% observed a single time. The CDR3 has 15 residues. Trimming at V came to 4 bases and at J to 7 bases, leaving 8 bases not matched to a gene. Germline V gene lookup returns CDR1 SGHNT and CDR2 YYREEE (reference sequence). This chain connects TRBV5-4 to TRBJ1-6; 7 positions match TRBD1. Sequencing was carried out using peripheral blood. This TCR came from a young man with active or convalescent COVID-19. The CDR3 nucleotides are TGTGCCAGCAGCACGCGTACAGGGGACAATTCACCCCTCCACTTT. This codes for CASSTRTGDNSPLHF.